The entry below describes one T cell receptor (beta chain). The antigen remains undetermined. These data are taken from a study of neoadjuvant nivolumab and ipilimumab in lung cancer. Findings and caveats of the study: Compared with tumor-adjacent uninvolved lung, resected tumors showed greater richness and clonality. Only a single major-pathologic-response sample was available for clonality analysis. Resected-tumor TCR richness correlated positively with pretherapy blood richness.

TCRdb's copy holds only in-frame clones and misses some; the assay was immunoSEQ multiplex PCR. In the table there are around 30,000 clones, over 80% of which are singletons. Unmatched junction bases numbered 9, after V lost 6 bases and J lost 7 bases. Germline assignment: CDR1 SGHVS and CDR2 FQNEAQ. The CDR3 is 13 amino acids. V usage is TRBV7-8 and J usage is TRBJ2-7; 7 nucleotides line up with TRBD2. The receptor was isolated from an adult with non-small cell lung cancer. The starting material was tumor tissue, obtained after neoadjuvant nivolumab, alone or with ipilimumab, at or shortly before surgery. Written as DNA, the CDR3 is TGTGCCAGCAGAGACGCGGGGGAAGGTGAGCAGTACTTC. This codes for CASRDAGEGEQYF.